This T cell receptor beta chain was obtained from a study of T-cell reconstitution after alpha-beta-depleted transplantation in children. The CDR3 consists of 17 residues. With 1 base removed from V and 2 bases from J, the gap between germline ends came to 16 bases. CDR1 and CDR2 from the germline V gene are LGHNT and FRNRAP. Construction of the TCRbeta library involved unique molecular identifiers. TCRdb reanalysed the PCR reads using MiXCR and keeps one entry per CDR3 protein. The repertoire holds about 370,000 distinct CDR3 sequences, with approximately 20% as singletons. This clonotype occurred a few times.

Sample: PBMCs from the stem cell graft donor, taken from the stem cell graft. The rearrangement links TRBV12-5 to TRBJ2-3, with D possibly matching TRBD1 (6 bases). The sequence was collected from a human donor who donated a stem cell graft to a child with acute myeloid leukemia. This CDR3 is CASGLGTDRSYTDTQYF. The CDR3 DNA sequence: TGTGCTAGTGGTTTGGGCACGGACAGATCGTACACAGATACGCAGTATTTT. The whole variable domain, remainder taken from reference TRBV12-5 and TRBJ2-3, is DARVTQTPRHKVTEMGQEVTMRCQPILGHNTVFWYRQTMMQGLELLAYFRNRAPLDDSGMPKDRFSAEMPDATLATLKIQPSEPRDSAVYFCASGLGTDRSYTDTQYFGPGTRLTVL.